The 9 T cell receptor beta chains in this list originate from one sample, sequenced in a study of blood T cell repertoires in COVID-19. The repertoire was sequenced with immunoSEQ multiplex PCR; TCRdb's copy has only in-frame clones and lacks some. The data contain approximately 210,000 clones, less than 90% of them singletons. The sample comprised peripheral blood. The receptors here all came from a man aged 40-50 years with active or convalescent COVID-19.

The chain recombines TRBV27 with TRBJ2-5; 12 nucleotides agree with TRBD2. The CDR3 is made up of 16 amino acids. The ends lost 2 bases at V and 9 bases at J; junction bases unmatched: 10. CDR1 MNHEY and CDR2 SMNVEV come from the germline V gene (reference sequence). CDR3 amino acids: CASSLGLAGGVRAQYF. DNA of the CDR3: TGTGCCAGCAGTTTAGGTCTAGCGGGGGGGGTGAGGGCCCAGTACTTC.

J is TRBJ2-7 and V is TRBV7-7, with D perhaps TRBD2 (5 bases). Germline V CDR1 and CDR2: SSHAT, FNYEAQ (reference sequence). V lost 4 bases and J 5 bases, leaving 12 bases between the germline ends. This CDR3 has 13 residues. CDR3 amino acids: CASSSGLADEQYF. The CDR3 DNA reads as TGTGCCAGCAGCTCAGGACTGGCAGACGAGCAGTACTTC.

CDR3 in amino acids: CASSLGPGLISGNTIYF. The CDR3 DNA reads as TGCGCCAGCAGCTTGGGCCCCGGTCTGATCTCTGGAAACACCATATATTTT. The V and J genes are TRBV5-1 and TRBJ1-3; D remains unclear. V lost 0 bases and J lost 0, with 13 bases in between. Germline-derived CDR1 and CDR2 are SGHRS and YFSETQ. This CDR3 comprises 17 residues.

The chain is built from TRBV19 and TRBJ1-4; weak D call: TRBD1 (5 bases). This CDR3 has 15 amino acids. The germline gives CDR1 LNHDA, CDR2 SQIVND (reference sequence). Trimming stripped 4 bases from V and 5 bases from J, with 14 bases between. For the CDR3, the DNA is TGTGCCAGTAGTACCTCGACAGACCAAAATGAAAAACTGTTTTTT. The encoded protein is CASSTSTDQNEKLFF. Using reference TRBV19 and TRBJ1-4 for the parts outside the CDR3, the full variable domain is DGGITQSPKYLFRKEGQNVTLSCEQNLNHDAMYWYRQDPGQGLRLIYYSQIVNDFQKGDIAEGYSVSREKKESFPLTVTSAQKNPTAFYLCASSTSTDQNEKLFFGSGTQLSVL.

The chain combines TRBV18 with TRBJ2-4; tentative D call: TRBD1 (5 bases). The CDR3 covers 15 residues. The ends were cut back, 0 bases at V and 3 bases at J, with 9 bases in the middle. CDR1 is KGHSH and CDR2 is LQKENI in the germline V gene. The DNA of the CDR3 is TGTGCCAGCTCACCACCCAGACAGATCAAAAACATTCAGTACTTC. This encodes CASSPPRQIKNIQYF.

The rearrangement joins TRBV10-3 to TRBJ1-4, with TRBD1 matching over 7 bases. With V trimmed by 8 bases and J by 7 bases, 10 bases remained unmatched. Germline V gives CDR1 ENHRY, CDR2 SYGVKD. The CDR3 consists of 14 residues. CDR3 protein: CAIDPTGDGEKLFF. The CDR3 region has the DNA TGTGCCATCGATCCCACAGGGGATGGTGAAAAACTGTTTTTT.

V usage is TRBV19 and J usage is TRBJ2-1; perhaps TRBD2 as D (7 bases). This CDR3 region has 15 residues. Trimming cost V 4 bases and J 6 bases, with 16 bases left between them. Germline CDR1 and CDR2: LNHDA and SQIVND (reference sequence). The DNA for the CDR3 is TGTGCCAGTAGTAGCGGGGGCCACGTCTTCAATGAGCAGTTCTTC. Its protein is CASSSGGHVFNEQFF.

This sequence joins TRBV27 and TRBJ2-6; no definite D call. The germline CDR1 and CDR2 sequences are MNHEY and SMNVEV (reference sequence). V lost 3 bases and J 4 bases, leaving 4 bases between the germline ends. The CDR3 has 13 amino acids. The CDR3 loop is CASSFRGANVLTF. CDR3 sequence (DNA): TGTGCCAGCAGTTTTCGGGGGGCCAACGTCCTGACTTTC. Together with reference TRBV27 and TRBJ2-6, the CDR3 gives the full variable domain: EAQVTQNPRYLITVTGKKLTVTCSQNMNHEYMSWYRQDPGLGLRQIYYSMNVEVTDKGDVPEGYKVSRKEKRNFPLILESPSPNQTSLYFCASSFRGANVLTFGAGSRLTVL.

This sequence joins TRBV6-5 and TRBJ2-7; 9 positions match TRBD1. The CDR3 has 15 residues. J lost 2 bases, V lost 5 bases, and 7 bases had no gene match. The germline gives CDR1 MNHEY, CDR2 SVGAGI. In DNA, the CDR3 is TGTGCCAGCAGTCAATGGGGGACAGGGACCTACGAGCAGTACTTC. Translation: CASSQWGTGTYEQYF.